Listed here are 30 T cell receptor beta chains from one sample, sequenced in a study of regulatory and conventional T cells in RAG deficiency. The data were produced by immunoSEQ multiplex PCR, yet TCRdb's version contains in-frame clones alone and is incomplete. The sample has under 35,000 clones; about nine tenths are singletons. The sample also formed part of further work on regulatory T cells. This second report adds: Amplification used 52 TRBV primers and 13 TRBJ primers.

The sample comprised CD8+ T cells sorted from blood. The receptors here all came from a human donor in good health.

The gene calls are TRBV10-2 and TRBJ2-5; D uncertain. Near its end, the DNA agrees better with TRBJ2-7, so the J call may be wrong. CDR3 size: 15 residues. Germline V gene lookup returns CDR1 WSHSY and CDR2 SAAADI. CDR3 residues: CASSESSVVTYEQYF. The CDR3 coding sequence is TGCGCCAGCAGTGAGTCGTCAGTAGTGACCTACGAGCAGTACTTC.

The CDR3 coding sequence is TGTGCCAGCAGCCAGGGAAGCGGGGGCACAGATACGCAGTATTTT. It translates to CASSQGSGGTDTQYF. V usage is TRBV4-2 and J usage is TRBJ2-3; TRBD2 matches 7 bases. Germline loops: CDR1 LGHNA, CDR2 YNFKEQ. The V gene end was trimmed by 3 bases and the J gene end by 1 base; junction bases not matched to a gene: 4. This CDR3 is built from 15 residues.

The CDR3 DNA reads as TGTGCCAGCAGCTCCCACCAGAGCGGGAGGACCTACAATGAGCAGTTCTTC. Its translation is CASSSHQSGRTYNEQFF. J is TRBJ2-1 and V is TRBV11-3, with TRBD2 matching over 9 bases. The germline V gene has CDR1 SGHNT and CDR2 YENEEA. CDR3 size: 17 residues. V was clipped by 4 bases and J by 2 bases; unmatched bases: 9.

This rearrangement joins TRBV6-1 to TRBJ2-7; TRBD1 agrees at 8 bases. Germline V CDR1 and CDR2: MNHNS, SASEGT. The V gene end was trimmed by 4 bases and the J gene end by 1 base; junction bases not matched to a gene: 9. The CDR3 covers 16 residues. CDR3 DNA: TGTGCCAGCAGTGCCGATGGGACAGGAAGATCCTACGAGCAGTACTTC. It translates to CASSADGTGRSYEQYF.

The genes are TRBV6-5 and TRBJ2-7; possibly TRBD1 for D (5 bases). Trimming left V 2 bases short and J 3 bases short, with 14 bases between. The CDR3 covers 15 residues. Germline-derived CDR1 and CDR2 are MNHEY and SVGAGI. The CDR3 DNA is TGTGCCAGCAGTTACGGGGCGACAATTAACTACGAGCAGTACTTC. Its translation is CASSYGATINYEQYF.

This rearrangement joins TRBV11-2 to TRBJ1-2; 9 positions agree with TRBD1. CDR1 is SGHAT, CDR2 FQNNGV, per germline. V lost 4 bases to trimming and J lost 8 bases; unmatched junction nucleotides: 11. This CDR3 spans 15 amino acids. CDR3 in DNA: TGTGCCAGCAGCTCCAGGCGACAGGGGGTCGACGGCTACACCTTC. The encoded protein is CASSSRRQGVDGYTF.

The chain couples TRBV7-6 to TRBJ2-1; no clear D. Per the germline V gene, CDR1 is SGHVS and CDR2 is FNYEAQ. This CDR3 is built from 11 residues. V gave up 5 bases and J gave up 10 bases, with 9 bases separating them. CDR3 DNA: TGTGCCAGCAGCCGAACCGGGGAGCAGTTCTTC. Protein sequence: CASSRTGEQFF.

This chain joins TRBV29-1 and TRBJ1-5, with unresolved D. V lost 4 bases and J 0 bases, leaving 13 bases between the germline ends. The length of the CDR3 is 15 residues. CDR1 and CDR2 (germline): SQVTM, ANQGSEA. CDR3 sequence (DNA): TGCAGCGTTGTAGGTATAGCATGTAGCAATCAGCCCCAGCATTTT. Translated: CSVVGIACSNQPQHF.

The gene calls are TRBV29-1 and TRBJ2-5; D tentatively reads TRBD1 or TRBD2 (5 bases each). The CDR3 contains 14 residues. Germline CDR1 reads SQVTM; CDR2 reads ANQGSEA. V lost 3 bases and J lost 2, with 13 bases in between. CDR3 in amino acids: CSVDSVTGQETQYF. The CDR3 region has the DNA TGCAGCGTTGATAGCGTAACAGGTCAAGAGACCCAGTACTTC.

In nucleotides, the CDR3 is TGTGCCAGTAGTAGGGCTCTCGCCGGGGAGCTGTTTTTT. Protein product: CASSRALAGELFF. This chain connects TRBV19 to TRBJ2-2; D remains unclear. V lost 4 bases, J lost 6 bases, and 9 bases lay in between. Germline loops: CDR1 LNHDA, CDR2 SQIVND (reference sequence). CDR3 length equals 13 residues.

This rearrangement joins TRBV4-2 to TRBJ2-5; 8 positions match TRBD2. V lost 0 bases to trimming and J lost 2 bases; unmatched junction nucleotides: 11. Germline V CDR1 and CDR2: LGHNA, YNFKEQ. The length of the CDR3 is 18 residues. In nucleotides, the CDR3 is TGTGCCAGCAGCCAAGAGATGGGAGCGGGGGATCGGCAAGAGACCCAGTACTTC. It yields the protein CASSQEMGAGDRQETQYF.

The V call is TRBV27, the J call TRBJ1-5; 10 positions match TRBD1. The CDR3 sequence is 15 residues long. J gave up 7 bases and V 6 bases, and 9 bases lay outside the gene matches. Germline CDR1 and CDR2: MNHEY and SMNVEV (reference sequence). CDR3 nucleotides: TGTGCCAGCAGCCCCAGACAGGGGGCTGAACAGCCCCAGCATTTT. Its translation is CASSPRQGAEQPQHF.

The chain carries TRBV7-9 and TRBJ1-1; a weak D match, TRBD1 (6 bases). The CDR3 has 13 amino acids. The V gene lost 6 bases and the J gene lost 3 bases, with 11 bases spanning the gap. In germline, CDR1 is SEHNR, CDR2 FQNEAQ (reference sequence). This CDR3 is CASSQGQYTEAFF. CDR3 in DNA: TGTGCCAGCAGTCAAGGACAGTACACTGAAGCTTTCTTT.

The chain couples TRBV15 to TRBJ1-3; the D gene is possibly TRBD1 (5 bases). The CDR3 runs to 16 residues. V dropped 1 base and J dropped 0 bases, with 10 bases sitting between them. Germline-derived CDR1 and CDR2 are LNHNV and YYDKDF (reference sequence). The chain's CDR3 is CATSRVTGGSGNTIYF. In DNA, the CDR3 is TGTGCCACCAGCAGAGTTACGGGGGGCTCTGGAAACACCATATATTTT.

The chain has TRBV28 and TRBJ1-1; no definite D call. Germline assignment: CDR1 MDHEN and CDR2 SYDVKM. The CDR3 spans 13 residues. Trimming stripped 6 bases from V and 6 bases from J, with 14 bases between. The CDR3 is CASRYLHLPEAFF. CDR3 nucleotide sequence: TGTGCCAGCAGATACTTACACCTGCCTGAAGCTTTCTTT.

The chain has TRBV6-4 and TRBJ2-3, with TRBD2 matching over 7 bases. Germline loops: CDR1 MRHNA, CDR2 SNTAGT. The J segment lost 4 bases and the V segment lost 2 bases, leaving 6 bases of the junction unmatched. The CDR3 sequence is 15 residues long. In DNA, the CDR3 is TGTGCCAGCAGTGACCTGGCGGGAGCCTCAGATACGCAGTATTTT. Translation: CASSDLAGASDTQYF.

The chain combines TRBV2 with TRBJ1-2; D remains ambiguous. V was trimmed by 4 bases and J by 5 bases, leaving 5 bases between them. The CDR3 is 11 residues long. Germline V gives CDR1 SNHLY, CDR2 FYNNEI. As DNA, the CDR3 is TGTGCCAGCAGTGTGGCTTATGGCTACACCTTC. It codes for CASSVAYGYTF. Using reference TRBV2 and TRBJ1-2 for the parts outside the CDR3, the full variable domain is EPEVTQTPSHQVTQMGQEVILRCVPISNHLYFYWYRQILGQKVEFLVSFYNNEISEKSEIFDDQFSVERPDGSNFTLKIRSTKLEDSAMYFCASSVAYGYTFGSGTRLTVV.

This chain joins TRBV12-5 and TRBJ1-4; TRBD1 is a possible D gene (6 bases). The CDR3 sequence is 17 residues long. From germline, CDR1 is LGHNT and CDR2 FRNRAP. Trimming shortened V by 0 bases and J by 5 bases, and 16 bases separated the two germline ends. The CDR3 region is CASGLVREQGRNEKLFF. The CDR3 nucleotides read TGTGCTAGTGGTTTGGTACGGGAACAGGGTCGGAATGAAAAACTGTTTTTT.

The chain uses TRBV11-3 and TRBJ2-2; 10 bases fit TRBD2. The germline V gene encodes CDR1 SGHNT and CDR2 YENEEA. CDR3 length: 18 residues. The V segment lost 1 base and the J segment 6 bases; nucleotides outside the gene matches: 11. CDR3 coding DNA: TGTGCCAGCAGCTTAGGGACCGGACTAGCGGTCTTTTCCGGGGAGCTGTTTTTT. Its translation is CASSLGTGLAVFSGELFF.

This chain connects TRBV5-1 to TRBJ2-1; 12 positions agree with TRBD2. This CDR3 contains 15 residues. Trimming at V came to 1 base and at J to 6 bases, leaving 2 bases not matched to a gene. Germline values: CDR1 SGHRS, CDR2 YFSETQ. The CDR3 loop reads CASSLTSGGINEQFF. DNA for the CDR3: TGCGCCAGCAGCTTGACTAGCGGGGGGATCAATGAGCAGTTCTTC.

The chain is built from TRBV5-1 and TRBJ2-5; 8 positions agree with TRBD1. The J call is doubtful: the DNA matches TRBJ2-7 better. Germline V CDR1 and CDR2: SGHRS, YFSETQ. There are 15 residues in the CDR3. The CDR3 nucleotides read TGCGCCAGCAGCACTGGACAGGGTCTAAGCTACGAGCAGTACTTC. It encodes CASSTGQGLSYEQYF.

The chain recombines TRBV19 with TRBJ1-1; the D is unclear. The CDR3 consists of 12 residues. V lost 3 bases, J lost 4 bases, and 6 bases lay in between. Germline CDR1 and CDR2: LNHDA and SQIVND (reference sequence). CDR3 in DNA: TGTGCCAGTAGTATCCTGGGCACTGAAGCTTTCTTT. Protein sequence: CASSILGTEAFF.

Of note for this clone: The identical CDR3 is also encoded by other nucleotide sequences in the sample. The V and J genes are TRBV13 and TRBJ1-2; D perhaps matches TRBD1 (6 bases). Germline CDR1 reads PRHDT; CDR2 reads FYEKMQ (reference sequence). The CDR3 covers 13 residues. Trimming shortened V by 5 bases and J by 1 base, and 8 bases separated the two germline ends. CDR3: CASSPQGNYGYTF. The DNA of the CDR3 is TGTGCCAGCAGCCCACAGGGTAACTATGGCTACACCTTC. Drawing the rest from reference TRBV13 and TRBJ1-2, the complete variable domain is AAGVIQSPRHLIKEKRETATLKCYPIPRHDTVYWYQQGPGQDPQFLISFYEKMQSDKGSIPDRFSAQQFSDYHSELNMSSLELGDSALYFCASSPQGNYGYTFGSGTRLTVV.

This clone occurred once. The sample has other DNA sequences that encode this CDR3 too. The chain is built from TRBV6-5 and TRBJ1-1; D remains unclear. CDR3 size: 13 residues. CDR1 is MNHEY, CDR2 SVGAGI, per germline. Trimming shortened V by 2 bases and J by 1 base, and 5 bases separated the two germline ends. The CDR3 region is CASSYGSNTEAFF. CDR3 nucleotides: TGTGCCAGCAGTTACGGTTCGAACACTGAAGCTTTCTTT.

The rearrangement uses TRBV5-4 and TRBJ2-1; unclear D gene. CDR1 SGHNT and CDR2 YYREEE come from the germline V gene (reference sequence). V lost 7 bases and J 6 bases, leaving 8 bases between the germline ends. This CDR3 has 11 residues. The CDR3 DNA follows: TGTGCCAGCGCTGGCCGCAATGAGCAGTTCTTC. Its translation: CASAGRNEQFF.

This chain uses TRBV9 with TRBJ1-2; the match to TRBD1 covers 7 bases. Germline assignment: CDR1 SGDLS and CDR2 YYNGEE. J lost 6 bases, V lost 4 bases, and 12 bases had no gene match. The CDR3 spans 15 residues. This chain's CDR3 is CASSTRDSSFDGYTF. The CDR3 coding sequence is TGTGCCAGCAGCACCAGGGACAGTAGCTTTGATGGCTACACCTTC.

This chain joins TRBV14 and TRBJ2-7; TRBD2 matches at 11 bases. Per the germline V gene, CDR1 is SGHDN and CDR2 is FVKESK. The CDR3 is made up of 13 amino acids. V was clipped by 5 bases and J by 6 bases; unmatched bases: 3. CDR3 sequence (DNA): TGTGCCAGCAGCTGGCTAGCGGGAGGCGAGCAGTACTTC. Its translation: CASSWLAGGEQYF.

The V call is TRBV4-1, the J call TRBJ2-1, with 7 bases that match TRBD2. Germline assignment: CDR1 MGHRA and CDR2 YSYEKL. There are 17 residues in the CDR3. Trimming at V came to 4 bases and at J to 2 bases, leaving 11 bases not matched to a gene. CDR3 residues: CASSRGGLETAYNEQFF. The DNA of the CDR3 is TGCGCCAGCAGCCGGGGGGGTCTTGAGACGGCCTACAATGAGCAGTTCTTC.

V and J are TRBV27 and TRBJ2-1; unclear D gene. V lost 5 bases and J 7 bases, leaving 12 bases between the germline ends. The CDR3 runs to 13 residues. Germline values: CDR1 MNHEY, CDR2 SMNVEV (reference sequence). The CDR3 sequence: CASSPSGRNEQFF. The CDR3 region has the DNA TGTGCCAGCAGTCCCTCAGGAAGGAATGAGCAGTTCTTC.

This chain connects TRBV5-4 to TRBJ1-4, with TRBD1 identical over 12 bases. This CDR3 region has 15 residues. Germline CDR1 is SGHNT and CDR2 is YYREEE (reference sequence). J was trimmed by 6 bases and V by 4 bases; bases with no gene match: 4. Here the CDR3 DNA reads TGTGCCAGCAGCCAAGGGACAGGGGGCGATGAAAAACTGTTTTTT. Translating it yields CASSQGTGGDEKLFF.